This is a list of T cell receptor beta chains from one sample in a study of cytomegalovirus exposure and HLA in healthy donors. The protocol was immunoSEQ multiplex PCR, while the TCRdb copy is restricted to in-frame clones and leaves out a portion. Of approximately 100,000 clones listed, less than 70% are singletons. Material: PBMCs. The origin of the receptors is a human donor in good health. CDR3s include the opening cysteine and the closing phenylalanine or tryptophan. Each record gives: CDR3 protein, CDR3 DNA, D gene, clone size, V gene, J gene. A D gene is named only where the DNA matches it firmly. Clone sizes are given selectively: once, few, many, or a class where the clone is expanded.

CDR3aa: CASSLGAGPNQPQHF
CDR3nt: TGTGCCAGCAGCTTGGGCGCAGGCCCTAATCAGCCCCAGCATTTT
d_gene: NA
abundance: few
v_gene: TRBV5-4
j_gene: TRBJ1-5

CDR3aa: CASSVDGASGYNEQFF
CDR3nt: TGTGCCAGCAGCGTAGACGGGGCTAGCGGCTACAATGAGCAGTTCTTC
d_gene: TRBD2
abundance: once
v_gene: TRBV9
j_gene: TRBJ2-1

CDR3aa: CASSFGLGSYNEQFF
CDR3nt: TGTGCCAGCAGCTTCGGACTAGGATCCTACAATGAGCAGTTCTTC
d_gene: TRBD2
abundance: NA
v_gene: TRBV13
j_gene: TRBJ2-1

CDR3aa: CASSERAFSYNSPLHF
CDR3nt: TGTGCCAGCAGTGAGAGAGCGTTCTCCTATAATTCACCCCTCCACTTT
d_gene: NA
abundance: few
v_gene: TRBV2
j_gene: TRBJ1-6

CDR3aa: CASSLVGQNTGELFF
CDR3nt: TGTGCCAGCAGCTTGGTGGGACAGAACACCGGGGAGCTGTTTTTT
d_gene: NA
abundance: NA
v_gene: TRBV5-5
j_gene: TRBJ2-2

CDR3aa: CASSLAGTSGRTDTQYF
CDR3nt: TGTGCCAGCAGCTTGGCCGGGACTAGCGGACGCACAGATACGCAGTATTTT
d_gene: TRBD2
abundance: few
v_gene: TRBV5-6
j_gene: TRBJ2-3

CDR3aa: CASSYLSGGRHEQYF
CDR3nt: TGTGCCAGCAGTTACCTCAGCGGGGGGCGCCACGAGCAGTACTTC
d_gene: TRBD2
abundance: NA
v_gene: TRBV6-5
j_gene: TRBJ2-7

CDR3aa: CASSSTLGVASTGELFF
CDR3nt: TGTGCCAGCAGCTCAACTCTCGGGGTGGCGAGCACCGGGGAGCTGTTTTTT
d_gene: NA
abundance: NA
v_gene: TRBV7-8
j_gene: TRBJ2-2

CDR3aa: CASSALTTGTEQHF
CDR3nt: TGTGCCAGCAGTGCCTTAACCACCGGGACAGAGCAGCATTTT
d_gene: TRBD1
abundance: NA
v_gene: TRBV6-1
j_gene: TRBJ1-5

CDR3aa: CSGQAGGFTGELFF
CDR3nt: TGCAGCGGTCAAGCGGGGGGGTTCACCGGGGAGCTGTTTTTT
d_gene: TRBD2
abundance: few
v_gene: TRBV29-1
j_gene: TRBJ2-2

CDR3aa: CASSTGGYGYTF
CDR3nt: TGTGCCAGCTCAACAGGGGGGTATGGCTACACCTTC
d_gene: TRBD1
abundance: NA
v_gene: TRBV18
j_gene: TRBJ1-2

CDR3aa: CASRSERSNYEQYF
CDR3nt: TGTGCCTCCAGATCTGAGAGGAGTAACTACGAGCAGTACTTC
d_gene: NA
abundance: NA
v_gene: TRBV10-3
j_gene: TRBJ2-7

CDR3aa: CASIRGAGETQYF
CDR3nt: TGTGCCAGCATACGGGGGGCTGGGGAGACCCAGTACTTC
d_gene: NA
abundance: NA
v_gene: TRBV7-2
j_gene: TRBJ2-5

CDR3aa: CSVRGGQADNEQFF
CDR3nt: TGCAGCGTAAGGGGGGGACAGGCGGACAATGAGCAGTTCTTC
d_gene: NA
abundance: NA
v_gene: TRBV29-1
j_gene: TRBJ2-1

CDR3aa: CSVGRGIAGELFF
CDR3nt: TGCAGCGTCGGCAGGGGGATCGCCGGGGAGCTGTTTTTT
d_gene: TRBD1
abundance: NA
v_gene: TRBV29-1
j_gene: TRBJ2-2

CDR3aa: CAWSRGFSGVYEQYF
CDR3nt: TGTGCCTGGTCCAGGGGATTTTCAGGGGTCTACGAGCAGTACTTC
d_gene: NA
abundance: NA
v_gene: TRBV30
j_gene: TRBJ2-7

CDR3aa: CASSYGGGYSNQPQHF
CDR3nt: TGTGCCAGCAGTTACGGGGGAGGGTATAGCAATCAGCCCCAGCATTTT
d_gene: NA
abundance: NA
v_gene: TRBV6-5
j_gene: TRBJ1-5

CDR3aa: CASSIGLAYSYEQYF
CDR3nt: TGTGCCAGTAGTATAGGCCTAGCGTACTCCTACGAGCAGTACTTC
d_gene: NA
abundance: few
v_gene: TRBV19
j_gene: TRBJ2-7

CDR3aa: CASSPRTAYYGYTF
CDR3nt: TGTGCCAGCAGCCCTAGGACAGCATACTATGGCTACACCTTC
d_gene: NA
abundance: NA
v_gene: TRBV7-2
j_gene: TRBJ1-2

CDR3aa: CASSVEHRTEKLFF
CDR3nt: TGTGCCAGCAGCGTAGAACATCGAACGGAAAAACTGTTTTTT
d_gene: NA
abundance: NA
v_gene: TRBV9
j_gene: TRBJ1-4

CDR3aa: CASSQYQETQYF
CDR3nt: TGTGCCAGCTCCCAGTACCAAGAGACCCAGTACTTC
d_gene: NA
abundance: NA
v_gene: TRBV18
j_gene: TRBJ2-5

CDR3aa: CAAGYNSGANVLTF
CDR3nt: TGTGCCGCAGGGTACAACTCTGGGGCCAACGTCCTGACTTTC
d_gene: NA
abundance: NA
v_gene: TRBV19
j_gene: TRBJ2-6

CDR3aa: CASSPQSGGGETQYF
CDR3nt: TGTGCCAGCTCACCACAAAGCGGGGGCGGTGAGACCCAGTACTTC
d_gene: TRBD2
abundance: NA
v_gene: TRBV18
j_gene: TRBJ2-5

CDR3aa: CASSYGQGFSEAFF
CDR3nt: TGTGCCAGCAGCTACGGACAGGGATTCTCTGAAGCTTTCTTT
d_gene: TRBD1
abundance: NA
v_gene: TRBV7-9
j_gene: TRBJ1-1

CDR3aa: CASSQGRGYYGYTF
CDR3nt: TGCGCCAGCAGCCAAGGCAGGGGCTATTATGGCTACACCTTC
d_gene: NA
abundance: once
v_gene: TRBV4-1
j_gene: TRBJ1-2

CDR3aa: CASSLAGQSYGYTF
CDR3nt: TGCGCCAGCAGCTTGGCCGGACAGAGCTATGGCTACACCTTC
d_gene: NA
abundance: NA
v_gene: TRBV5-1
j_gene: TRBJ1-2

CDR3aa: CASSSRGGREETQYF
CDR3nt: TGTGCCAGCAGCTCCCGGGGGGGCCGGGAAGAGACCCAGTACTTC
d_gene: TRBD2
abundance: NA
v_gene: TRBV7-9
j_gene: TRBJ2-5

CDR3aa: CATSRELTQNSPLHF
CDR3nt: TGTGCCACCAGCAGAGAGTTGACACAGAATTCACCCCTCCACTTT
d_gene: NA
abundance: few
v_gene: TRBV15
j_gene: TRBJ1-6

CDR3aa: CASSRGARETQYF
CDR3nt: TGTGCCAGTAGTCGGGGGGCTCGGGAGACCCAGTACTTC
d_gene: NA
abundance: NA
v_gene: TRBV19
j_gene: TRBJ2-5

CDR3aa: CASSSQQGNVQFF
CDR3nt: TGTGCCAGCAGCTCGCAACAGGGGAATGTGCAGTTCTTC
d_gene: TRBD1
abundance: NA
v_gene: TRBV7-9
j_gene: TRBJ2-1

CDR3aa: CATPSQGARPNLNTEAFF
CDR3nt: TGTGCCACCCCGTCGCAGGGGGCCCGACCCAATCTGAACACTGAAGCTTTCTTT
d_gene: TRBD1
abundance: NA
v_gene: TRBV7-9
j_gene: TRBJ1-1

CDR3aa: CASSPVIAVAQGDSYEQYF
CDR3nt: TGTGCCAGCTCACCAGTAATCGCGGTTGCACAGGGGGATTCCTACGAGCAGTACTTC
d_gene: TRBD1
abundance: once
v_gene: TRBV18
j_gene: TRBJ2-7

CDR3aa: CSVIPVTEAFF
CDR3nt: TGCAGCGTAATTCCAGTCACTGAAGCTTTCTTT
d_gene: NA
abundance: NA
v_gene: TRBV29-1
j_gene: TRBJ1-1

CDR3aa: CATSRGGVYEQYF
CDR3nt: TGTGCCACCAGCAGAGGGGGGGTCTACGAGCAGTACTTC
d_gene: NA
abundance: NA
v_gene: TRBV15
j_gene: TRBJ2-7

CDR3aa: CASTPGRPTRGANVLTF
CDR3nt: TGTGCCAGCACCCCCGGGCGTCCCACTAGAGGGGCCAACGTCCTGACTTTC
d_gene: NA
abundance: NA
v_gene: TRBV5-6
j_gene: TRBJ2-6

CDR3aa: CASSPGLAGGLSDTQYF
CDR3nt: TGTGCCAGCAGCCCCGGTCTAGCGGGGGGGCTGTCGGATACGCAGTATTTT
d_gene: TRBD2
abundance: few
v_gene: TRBV4-2
j_gene: TRBJ2-3

CDR3aa: CASSQGGLGVLSSYEQYF
CDR3nt: TGTGCCAGCAGCCAAGGGGGCTTAGGGGTTCTCTCCTCCTACGAGCAGTACTTC
d_gene: NA
abundance: few
v_gene: TRBV14
j_gene: TRBJ2-7

CDR3aa: CASSPPGQGNSPLHF
CDR3nt: TGTGCCAGCTCACCCCCGGGACAGGGCAATTCACCCCTCCACTTT
d_gene: TRBD1
abundance: NA
v_gene: TRBV18
j_gene: TRBJ1-6

CDR3aa: CASSLVQGSYEQYF
CDR3nt: TGCGCCAGCAGCTTGGTACAGGGGAGCTACGAGCAGTACTTC
d_gene: TRBD1
abundance: NA
v_gene: TRBV5-1
j_gene: TRBJ2-7

CDR3aa: CASSGQSYNEQFF
CDR3nt: TGTGCCAGTTCTGGACAGTCCTACAATGAGCAGTTCTTC
d_gene: NA
abundance: NA
v_gene: TRBV19
j_gene: TRBJ2-1

CDR3aa: CASSVGRGSYNEQFF
CDR3nt: TGTGCCAGCAGCGTAGGCAGGGGCTCCTACAATGAGCAGTTCTTC
d_gene: NA
abundance: NA
v_gene: TRBV9
j_gene: TRBJ2-1